Shown below are 26 T cell receptor beta chains from a single sample sequenced in a study of CD8 T cells in ankylosing spondylitis. TCRdb processed the 5' RACE reads anew with MiXCR; each CDR3 protein has one entry. There are about 89,000 distinct CDR3 sequences in the sample; around 26% occur only once, and 55% to 75% lies in the top ten. Source material: blood, either unsorted or a sorted T cell fraction (not recorded which). The receptors derive from a male donor with ankylosing spondylitis or in good health (not recorded which).

The chain is built from TRBV20-1 and TRBJ1-3; 7 nucleotides agree with TRBD1. From germline, CDR1 is DFQATT and CDR2 SNEGSKA (reference sequence). The CDR3 spans 16 residues. The junction had 8 bases not matched to a gene; V was cut back by 0 bases and J by 3 bases. CDR3 loop: CSARDYRGSSGNTIYF. CDR3 DNA sequence: TGCAGTGCTAGAGACTACAGGGGCAGCAGTGGAAACACCATATATTTT.

This clonotype was detected only a few times. This chain joins TRBV12-3 or TRBV12-4 and TRBJ1-5; a weak D match, TRBD1 (6 bases). V was cut by 6 bases and J by 3 bases, with 15 bases left in between. This CDR3 is 15 amino acids long. The DNA of the CDR3 is TGTGCCAGCAGCCTCGGGGGGCGCGACAATCAGCCCCAGCATTTT. As protein: CASSLGGRDNQPQHF.

The chain links TRBV27 to TRBJ2-7, with TRBD1 identical over 8 bases. The length of the CDR3 is 14 residues. Germline lookup yields CDR1 MNHEY and CDR2 SMNVEV (reference sequence). J lost 3 bases, V lost 6 bases, and 7 bases had no gene match. The CDR3 DNA reads as TGTGCCAGCAGCCGGACAGGGCTCAACTACGAGCAGTACGTC. Encoded protein: CASSRTGLNYEQYV.

The chain carries TRBV27 and TRBJ2-2; D is possibly TRBD2 (5 bases). Per germline, CDR1 MNHEY and CDR2 SMNVEV (reference sequence). CDR3 length: 12 amino acids. V lost 7 bases, J lost 5 bases, and 8 bases lay in between. DNA for the CDR3: TGTGCCAGCACCCGGACTACCGGGGAGCTGTTTTTT. Translation gives CASTRTTGELFF.

The chain employs TRBV7-9 and TRBJ2-7, with D perhaps matching TRBD1 or TRBD2 (5 bases each). CDR1 is SEHNR and CDR2 is FQNEAQ in the germline V gene (reference sequence). V lost 1 base to trimming and J lost 6 bases, with 10 bases between them. This CDR3 comprises 13 residues. CDR3 nucleotides: TGTGCCAGCAGCTTAGGAACGGGGCTCGAGCAGTACGTC. It translates to CASSLGTGLEQYV.

The genes are TRBV12-3 or TRBV12-4 and TRBJ1-1, with D maybe TRBD1 (5 bases). V was cut by 8 bases and J by 8 bases, with 24 bases left in between. This CDR3 contains 15 residues. The CDR3 protein is CASGILRGGRPEAFF. CDR3 DNA sequence: TGTGCCAGCGGAATTCTGAGGGGTGGAAGACCGGAAGCTTTCTTT.

This clonotype has only a few counts. V usage is TRBV11-2 and J usage is TRBJ1-3; maybe TRBD1 (5 bases). CDR1 SGHAT and CDR2 FQNNGV come from the germline V gene. This CDR3 has 16 residues. V lost 0 bases, J lost 0 bases, and 9 bases lay in between. CDR3 coding DNA: TGTGCCAGCAGCTTAGAGGGGGGAAACTCTGGAAACACCATATATTTT. It translates to CASSLEGGNSGNTIYF.

This clonotype was observed at least ten times. The chain links TRBV27 to TRBJ2-6; 7 nucleotides align to TRBD1. Per the germline V gene, CDR1 is MNHEY and CDR2 is SMNVEV (reference sequence). Trimming at V came to 6 bases and at J to 0 bases, leaving 8 bases not matched to a gene. This CDR3 spans 17 amino acids. The DNA for the CDR3 is TGTGCCAGCAGCAGACAGGGTTCAGGCTCTGGGGCCAACGTCCTGACTTTC. Protein sequence: CASSRQGSGSGANVLTF.

The J gene is TRBJ1-1, the V gene TRBV7-6; D unclear. Germline CDR1 SGHVS, CDR2 FNYEAQ. The CDR3 covers 13 residues. The germline V and J ends were trimmed by 2 bases and 1 base, with 5 bases remaining between them. The CDR3 nucleotides are TGTGCCAGCAGCTTAAGTTCGAACACTGAAGCTTTCTTT. Translated: CASSLSSNTEAFF. The full variable domain, its missing parts supplied by reference TRBV7-6 and TRBJ1-1, is GAGVSQSPRYKVTKRGQDVALRCDPISGHVSLYWYRQALGQGPEFLTYFNYEAQQDKSGLPNDRFSAERPEGSISTLTIQRTEQRDSAMYRCASSLSSNTEAFFGQGTRLTVV.

This clonotype was counted a few times. The chain uses TRBV5-8 and TRBJ2-1; D is undetermined. Trimming pared 1 base from V and 3 bases from J, leaving 8 bases between. The CDR3 has 14 residues. Germline V CDR1 and CDR2: SGHTS, YDEGEE. The CDR3 sequence is CASSLLTDYNEQFF. In DNA form, the CDR3 reads TGTGCCAGCAGCTTGCTTACAGACTACAATGAGCAGTTCTTC.

The chain uses TRBV24-1 and TRBJ2-5, with 7 bases lining up with TRBD2. This CDR3 contains 14 residues. Trimming took 6 bases from V and 4 from J; bases not matched to a gene: 7. The germline gives CDR1 KGHDR, CDR2 SFDVKD. The CDR3 bases are TGTGCCACCAGTTCGGCGGGAGCGGTAGAGACCCAGTACTTC. This codes for CATSSAGAVETQYF.

The chain carries TRBV18 and TRBJ2-3; D may be TRBD1 (6 bases). V was pared by 2 bases and J by 1 base, with 10 bases between. CDR3 length equals 15 residues. CDR1 is KGHSH, CDR2 LQKENI, per germline. The CDR3 bases are TGTGCCAGCTCACCAATCAGGGGCGGCACAGATACGCAGTATTTT. Protein: CASSPIRGGTDTQYF.

This clonotype was picked up a small number of times. The chain combines TRBV6-2 or TRBV6-3 with TRBJ2-5; tentative D call: TRBD1 (6 bases). The CDR3 contains 14 residues. V gave up 2 bases and J gave up 5 bases, with 12 bases separating them. The germline V gene has CDR1 MNHEY and CDR2 SVGEGT. CDR3 loop: CASSYTAQGETQYF. CDR3 DNA sequence: TGTGCCAGCAGTTACACCGCCCAGGGGGAGACCCAGTACTTC.

This clonotype has only a few counts. The chain has TRBV11-3 and TRBJ2-1; D gene uncertain. The CDR3 spans 13 residues. V was cut by 5 bases and J by 7 bases, with 12 bases left in between. Germline CDR1 is SGHNT and CDR2 is YENEEA. In DNA, the CDR3 is TGTGCCAGCAGCGCAACGCAGGTAAATGAGCAGTTCTTC. Translated: CASSATQVNEQFF.

This clonotype was found a few times. The chain links TRBV6-5 to TRBJ2-3, with TRBD2 matching 10 bases. V lost 4 bases to trimming and J lost 4 bases; unmatched junction nucleotides: 8. Germline CDR1 reads MNHEY; CDR2 reads SVGAGI. This CDR3 spans 16 amino acids. CDR3 in amino acids: CASSSLTSGFSDTQYF. In DNA form, the CDR3 reads TGTGCCAGCAGTTCACTGACTAGCGGGTTTTCAGATACGCAGTATTTT.

This clonotype was seen more than once but under ten times. The gene calls are TRBV5-1 and TRBJ2-2; D is ambiguous. V lost 4 bases to trimming and J lost 6 bases, with 13 bases between them. This CDR3 spans 14 amino acids. Germline V gene data show CDR1 as SGHRS and CDR2 as YFSETQ. The CDR3 coding sequence is TGCGCCAGCAGCCCTGGCCGAGTGGCCGGGGAGCTGTTTTTT. It is translated as CASSPGRVAGELFF.

The chain is built from TRBV5-5 and TRBJ2-7; D gene ambiguous. The V end lost 1 base, the J end lost 1 base, and 9 bases lay between the germline ends. There are 14 residues in the CDR3. CDR1 and CDR2 from the germline V gene are SGHKS and YYEKEE (reference sequence). The CDR3 spells CASSLLMGSYEQYF. CDR3 coding DNA: TGTGCCAGCAGCTTGCTGATGGGGTCCTACGAGCAGTACTTC.

At least ten counts were recorded for this clonotype. The chain is built from TRBV2 and TRBJ1-1; D may be TRBD1 (5 bases). Germline CDR1 and CDR2: SNHLY and FYNNEI. The CDR3 is made up of 15 amino acids. The V gene lost 6 bases and the J gene lost 1 base, with 15 bases spanning the gap. The CDR3 DNA follows: TGTGCCAGCAGAGGATCCGGGACTCCGAACACTGAAGCTTTCTTT. Translated, it gives CASRGSGTPNTEAFF.

The genes are TRBV7-9 and TRBJ2-7; TRBD2 is a possible D gene (5 bases). Looked up from germline, CDR1 is SEHNR and CDR2 is FQNEAQ (reference sequence). This CDR3 is 15 amino acids long. Trimming pared 5 bases from V and 2 bases from J, leaving 16 bases between. CDR3 sequence: CASSQDGGTTYEQYF. CDR3 nucleotides: TGTGCCAGCAGCCAGGACGGAGGTACTACCTACGAGCAGTACTTC.

Worth noting for this clonotype: Relative to the germline gene, one junction end is altered; a read error may explain this. The chain uses TRBV11-3 and TRBJ2-3; D is perhaps TRBD1 (6 bases). This CDR3 has 13 residues. Germline V lookup: CDR1 SGHNT, CDR2 YENEEA. CDR3 residues: CASSTTGQSRASF. The DNA of the CDR3 is TGTGCCAGCAGCACCACCGGACAGAGCCGGGCAAGTTTT.

This rearrangement joins TRBV2 to TRBJ2-5; 7 nucleotides match TRBD1. Trimming cost V 7 bases and J 3 bases; bases outside gene matches: 5. In germline, CDR1 is SNHLY, CDR2 FYNNEI. The CDR3 length is 13 residues. CDR3 in DNA: TGTGCCAGCACTCAAGACAGGGAAGAGACCCAGTACTTC. This encodes CASTQDREETQYF.

This clonotype was recorded a few times. The V gene is TRBV20-1, the J gene TRBJ1-1, with D hard to call. Germline loops: CDR1 DFQATT, CDR2 SNEGSKA (reference sequence). Trimming took 3 bases from V and 4 from J, leaving 9 bases between them. The CDR3 consists of 12 residues. The CDR3 region has the DNA TGCAGTGCTAGCTTGTCAGCCACTGAAGCTTTCTTT. This sequence encodes CSASLSATEAFF.

This clonotype occurred a few times. The V and J genes are TRBV28 and TRBJ2-3, with D tentatively TRBD1 or TRBD2 (5 bases each). The CDR3 sequence is 18 residues long. Germline CDR1 is MDHEN and CDR2 is SYDVKM. Trimming stripped 5 bases from V and 2 bases from J, with 23 bases between. The CDR3 loop reads CASSIYLIRDGTTDTQYF. Here the CDR3 DNA reads TGTGCCAGCAGTATATACTTAATTCGGGACGGAACCACAGATACGCAGTATTTT.

This clonotype was observed a handful of times. The rearrangement links TRBV18 to TRBJ2-2, with D hard to call. Germline-derived CDR1 and CDR2 are KGHSH and LQKENI. The CDR3 sequence is 14 residues long. With 8 bases removed from V and 0 bases from J, the gap between germline ends came to 10 bases. This CDR3 reads CASERQTNTGELFF. Here the CDR3 DNA reads TGTGCCAGCGAAAGGCAGACGAACACCGGGGAGCTGTTTTTT.

The chain carries TRBV4-1 and TRBJ1-1; unclear D gene. This CDR3 comprises 13 residues. In germline, CDR1 is MGHRA, CDR2 YSYEKL. Deletions cut 0 bases from V and 11 bases from J, with 13 bases between. CDR3 sequence: CASSQELPGEAFF. The DNA of the CDR3 is TGCGCCAGCAGCCAAGAACTTCCCGGTGAGGCTTTCTTT.

This clonotype was seen at least ten times. This chain connects TRBV6-5 to TRBJ2-5; 14 nucleotides agree with TRBD2. The CDR3 loop spans 17 amino acids. Unmatched junction bases numbered 11, after V lost 4 bases and J lost 7 bases. Germline CDR1 reads MNHEY; CDR2 reads SVGAGI. CDR3 DNA: TGTGCCAGCAGTTCTTTGACTAGCGGGAGGGTTTCCGGGACCCAGTACTTC. Residues: CASSSLTSGRVSGTQYF.